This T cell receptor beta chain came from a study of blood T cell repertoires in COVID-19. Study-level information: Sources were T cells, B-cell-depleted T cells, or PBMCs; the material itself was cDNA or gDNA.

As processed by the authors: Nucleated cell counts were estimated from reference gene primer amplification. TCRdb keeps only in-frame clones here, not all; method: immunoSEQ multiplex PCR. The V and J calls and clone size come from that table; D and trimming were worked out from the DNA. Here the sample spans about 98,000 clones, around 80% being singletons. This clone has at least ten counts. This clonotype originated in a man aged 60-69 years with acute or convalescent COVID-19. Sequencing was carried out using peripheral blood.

CDR3 DNA sequence: TGTGCCAGCAGTTACGCAGGGAGGGTCGAGCAGTACGTC. Translation gives CASSYAGRVEQYV. The genes are TRBV6-6 and TRBJ2-7; TRBD2 matches at 7 bases. Germline loops: CDR1 MNHNY, CDR2 SVGAGI (reference sequence). The CDR3 has 13 residues. With 2 bases clipped from V and 6 bases from J, the junction kept 4 bases outside the gene matches.